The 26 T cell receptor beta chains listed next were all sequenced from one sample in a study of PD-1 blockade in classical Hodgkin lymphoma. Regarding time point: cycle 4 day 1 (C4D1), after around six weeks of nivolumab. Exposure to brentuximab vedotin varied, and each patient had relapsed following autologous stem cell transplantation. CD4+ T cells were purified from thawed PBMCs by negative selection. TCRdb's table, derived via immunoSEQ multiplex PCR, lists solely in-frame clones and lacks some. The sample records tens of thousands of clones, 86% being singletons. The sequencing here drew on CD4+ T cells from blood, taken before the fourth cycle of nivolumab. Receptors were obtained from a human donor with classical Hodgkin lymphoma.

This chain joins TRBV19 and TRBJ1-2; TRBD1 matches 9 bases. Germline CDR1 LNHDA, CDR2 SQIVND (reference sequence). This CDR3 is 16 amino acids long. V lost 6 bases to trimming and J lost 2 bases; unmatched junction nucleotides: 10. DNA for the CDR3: TGTGCCAGTAGCCCGGACAGGGGCCGTGTGAACTATGGCTACACCTTC. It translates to CASSPDRGRVNYGYTF. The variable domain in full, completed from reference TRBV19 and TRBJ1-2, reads DGGITQSPKYLFRKEGQNVTLSCEQNLNHDAMYWYRQDPGQGLRLIYYSQIVNDFQKGDIAEGYSVSREKKESFPLTVTSAQKNPTAFYLCASSPDRGRVNYGYTFGSGTRLTVV.

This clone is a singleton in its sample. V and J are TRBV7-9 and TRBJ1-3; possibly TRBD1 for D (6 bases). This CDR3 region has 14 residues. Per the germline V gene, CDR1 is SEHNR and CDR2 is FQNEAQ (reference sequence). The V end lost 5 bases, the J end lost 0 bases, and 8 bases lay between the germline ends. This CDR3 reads CASSQTGSGNTIYF. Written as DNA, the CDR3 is TGTGCCAGCAGCCAGACAGGCTCTGGAAACACCATATATTTT.

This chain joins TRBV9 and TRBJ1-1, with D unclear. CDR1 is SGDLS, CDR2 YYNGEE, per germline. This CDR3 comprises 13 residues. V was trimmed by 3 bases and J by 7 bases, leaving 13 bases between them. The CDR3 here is CASSGGDGYEAFF. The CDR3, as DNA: TGTGCCAGCAGCGGTGGAGACGGGTATGAAGCTTTCTTT.

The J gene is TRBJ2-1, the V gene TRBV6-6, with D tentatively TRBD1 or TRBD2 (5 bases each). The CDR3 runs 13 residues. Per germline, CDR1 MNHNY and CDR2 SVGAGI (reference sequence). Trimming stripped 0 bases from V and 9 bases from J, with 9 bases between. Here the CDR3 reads CASSYSGRVEQFF. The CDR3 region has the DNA TGTGCCAGCAGTTACTCGGGACGGGTTGAGCAGTTCTTC.

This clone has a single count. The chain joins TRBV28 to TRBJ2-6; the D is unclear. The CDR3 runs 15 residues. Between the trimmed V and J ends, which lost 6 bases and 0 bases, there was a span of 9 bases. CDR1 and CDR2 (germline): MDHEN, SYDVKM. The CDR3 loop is CASSNMGSGANVLTF. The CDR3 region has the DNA TGTGCCAGCAGCAATATGGGCTCTGGGGCCAACGTCCTGACTTTC.

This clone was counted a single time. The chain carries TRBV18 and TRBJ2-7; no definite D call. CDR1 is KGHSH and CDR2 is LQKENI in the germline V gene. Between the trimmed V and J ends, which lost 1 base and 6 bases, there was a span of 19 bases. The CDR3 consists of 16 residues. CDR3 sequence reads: CASSPRQNFARIEQYF. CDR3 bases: TGTGCCAGCTCACCACGTCAAAACTTCGCCCGTATCGAGCAGTACTTC.

The CDR3: CASSLILGSEQFF. The CDR3 DNA reads TGTGCCAGCAGCCTTATCCTGGGAAGTGAGCAGTTCTTC. The genes are TRBV5-4 and TRBJ2-1, with D hard to call. There are 13 residues in the CDR3. Germline V gene lookup returns CDR1 SGHNT and CDR2 YYREEE (reference sequence). The V and J ends lost 4 bases and 9 bases respectively, with 14 bases between them.

CDR3 amino acids: CATRQENTEAFF. CDR3 nucleotide sequence: TGCGCCACCCGACAGGAGAACACTGAAGCTTTCTTT. The V call is TRBV5-1, the J call TRBJ1-1; a possible D gene is TRBD1 (6 bases). V was pared by 9 bases and J by 1 base, with 10 bases between. This CDR3 region has 12 residues. The V gene's germline CDR1 is SGHRS and CDR2 YFSETQ.

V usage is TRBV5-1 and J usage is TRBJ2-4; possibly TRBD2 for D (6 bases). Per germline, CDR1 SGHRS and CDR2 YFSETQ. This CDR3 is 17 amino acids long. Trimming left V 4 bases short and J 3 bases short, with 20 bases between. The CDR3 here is CASSPGTVPLDKNIQYF. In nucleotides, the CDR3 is TGCGCCAGCAGCCCCGGGACTGTCCCATTAGACAAAAACATTCAGTACTTC.

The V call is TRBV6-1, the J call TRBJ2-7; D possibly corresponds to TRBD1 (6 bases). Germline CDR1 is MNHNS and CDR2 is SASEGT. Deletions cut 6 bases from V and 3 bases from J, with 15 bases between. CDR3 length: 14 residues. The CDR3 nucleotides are TGTGCCAGCAGCAAACAGGGTAGGATCTACGAGCAGTACTTC. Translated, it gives CASSKQGRIYEQYF.

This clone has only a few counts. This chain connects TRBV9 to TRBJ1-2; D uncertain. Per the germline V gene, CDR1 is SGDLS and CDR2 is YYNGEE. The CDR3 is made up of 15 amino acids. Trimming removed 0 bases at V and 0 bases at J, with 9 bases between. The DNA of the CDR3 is TGTGCCAGCAGCGTAGCTTTGTCACCTAACTATGGCTACACCTTC. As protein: CASSVALSPNYGYTF.

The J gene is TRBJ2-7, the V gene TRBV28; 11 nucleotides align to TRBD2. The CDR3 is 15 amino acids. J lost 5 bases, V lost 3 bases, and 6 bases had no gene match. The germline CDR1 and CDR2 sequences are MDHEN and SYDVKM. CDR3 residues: CASSFSGRDLDEQYF. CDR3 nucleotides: TGTGCCAGCAGTTTTAGCGGGAGGGATCTTGACGAGCAGTACTTC.

CDR3 bases: TGTGCCAGCAGCTTACCCGGCCTAGCGGGAGTTCGCGAGCAGTTCTTC. This translates into CASSLPGLAGVREQFF. This sequence joins TRBV7-8 and TRBJ2-1; TRBD2 matches 10 bases. V lost 2 bases to trimming and J lost 10 bases; unmatched junction nucleotides: 11. In germline, CDR1 is SGHVS, CDR2 FQNEAQ. The CDR3 covers 16 residues.

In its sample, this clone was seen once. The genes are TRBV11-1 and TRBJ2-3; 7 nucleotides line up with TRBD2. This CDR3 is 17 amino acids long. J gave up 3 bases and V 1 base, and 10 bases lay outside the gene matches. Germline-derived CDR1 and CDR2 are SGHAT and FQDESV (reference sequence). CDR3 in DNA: TGTGCCAGCAGCTTAGTGGCTAGCGGACTGGGGACAGATACGCAGTATTTT. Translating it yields CASSLVASGLGTDTQYF.

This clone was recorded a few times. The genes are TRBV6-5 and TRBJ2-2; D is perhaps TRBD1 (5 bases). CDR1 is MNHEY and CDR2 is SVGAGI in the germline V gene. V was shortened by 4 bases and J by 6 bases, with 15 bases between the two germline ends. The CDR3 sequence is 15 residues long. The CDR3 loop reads CASSSGPWTPGELFF. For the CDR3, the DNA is TGTGCCAGCAGTTCCGGGCCCTGGACACCCGGGGAGCTGTTTTTT.

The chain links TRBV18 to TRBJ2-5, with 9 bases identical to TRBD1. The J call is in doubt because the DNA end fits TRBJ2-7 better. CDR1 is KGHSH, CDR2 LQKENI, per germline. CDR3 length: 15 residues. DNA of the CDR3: TGTGCCAGCTCACCCCCTTGGGACAGGGCCTACGAGCAGTACTTC. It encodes CASSPPWDRAYEQYF.

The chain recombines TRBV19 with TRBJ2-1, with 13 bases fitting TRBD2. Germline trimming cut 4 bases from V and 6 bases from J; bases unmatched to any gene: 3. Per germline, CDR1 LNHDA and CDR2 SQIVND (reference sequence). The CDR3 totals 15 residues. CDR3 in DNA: TGTGCCAGTAGTACCGGGACTAGCGGGACCAATGAGCAGTTCTTC. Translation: CASSTGTSGTNEQFF.

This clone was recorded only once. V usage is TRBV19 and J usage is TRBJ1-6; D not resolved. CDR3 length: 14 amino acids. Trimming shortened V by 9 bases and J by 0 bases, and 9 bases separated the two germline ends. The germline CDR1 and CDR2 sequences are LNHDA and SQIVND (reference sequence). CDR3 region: CASRESSYNSPLHF. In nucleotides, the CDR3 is TGTGCCAGCCGCGAAAGCTCCTATAATTCACCCCTCCACTTT.

In DNA form, the CDR3 reads TGTGCCAGCAGCTTGGGCGGGACTAGCGGGGGCGCCTACGAGCAGTACTTC. Translated: CASSLGGTSGGAYEQYF. This rearrangement joins TRBV5-6 to TRBJ2-7; the match to TRBD2 covers 14 bases. The germline gives CDR1 SGHDT, CDR2 YYEEEE. The junction had 4 bases not matched to a gene; V was cut back by 0 bases and J by 2 bases. There are 17 residues in the CDR3.

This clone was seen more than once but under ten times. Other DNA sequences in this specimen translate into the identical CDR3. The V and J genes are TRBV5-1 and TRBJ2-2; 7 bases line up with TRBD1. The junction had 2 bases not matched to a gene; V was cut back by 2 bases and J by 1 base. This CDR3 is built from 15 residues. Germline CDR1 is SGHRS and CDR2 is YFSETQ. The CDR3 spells CASSFGTVNTGELFF. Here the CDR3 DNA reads TGCGCCAGCAGCTTCGGGACAGTGAACACCGGGGAGCTGTTTTTT.

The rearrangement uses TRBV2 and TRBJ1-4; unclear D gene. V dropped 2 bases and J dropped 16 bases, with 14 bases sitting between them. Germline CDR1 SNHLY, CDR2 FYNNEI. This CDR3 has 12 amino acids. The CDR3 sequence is CASSELAREEFF. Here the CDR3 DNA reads TGTGCCAGCAGTGAACTTGCGAGGGAGGAGTTTTTT.

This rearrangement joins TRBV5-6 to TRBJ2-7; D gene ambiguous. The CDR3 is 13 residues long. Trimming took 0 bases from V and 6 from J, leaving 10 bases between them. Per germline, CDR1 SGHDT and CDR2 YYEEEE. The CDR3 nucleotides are TGTGCCAGCAGCTTGGGGCAGTCGGGCGAGCAGTACTTC. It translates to CASSLGQSGEQYF.

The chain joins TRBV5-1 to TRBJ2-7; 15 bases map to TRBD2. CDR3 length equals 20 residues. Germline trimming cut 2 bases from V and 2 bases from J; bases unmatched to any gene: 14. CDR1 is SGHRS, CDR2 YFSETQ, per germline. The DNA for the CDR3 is TGCGCCAGCAGCTTAGAGCTCGGGGGACTAGCGGGGGGCCCTACCTACGAGCAGTACTTC. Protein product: CASSLELGGLAGGPTYEQYF.

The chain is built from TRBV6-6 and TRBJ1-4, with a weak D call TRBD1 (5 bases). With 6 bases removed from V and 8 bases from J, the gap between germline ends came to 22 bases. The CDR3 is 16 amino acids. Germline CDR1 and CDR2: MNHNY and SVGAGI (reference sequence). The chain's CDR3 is CASSPRRGAGLEKLFF. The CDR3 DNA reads TGTGCCAGCAGCCCCCGCCGTGGGGCAGGGCTCGAAAAACTGTTTTTT.

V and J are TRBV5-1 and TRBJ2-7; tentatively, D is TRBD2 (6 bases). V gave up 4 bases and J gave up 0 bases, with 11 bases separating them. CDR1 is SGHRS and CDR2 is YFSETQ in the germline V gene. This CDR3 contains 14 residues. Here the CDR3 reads CASSPPGSSYEQYF. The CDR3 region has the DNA TGCGCCAGCAGCCCCCCCGGGAGCTCCTACGAGCAGTACTTC.

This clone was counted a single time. The CDR3 sequence: CATSLSRRGELFF. The CDR3 bases are TGTGCCACCTCCCTAAGTCGGCGGGGGGAGCTGTTTTTT. This chain links TRBV19 with TRBJ2-2; D call uncertain. Trimming cost V 10 bases and J 8 bases, with 17 bases left between them. This CDR3 comprises 13 residues. Germline CDR1 LNHDA, CDR2 SQIVND (reference sequence).